These 12 T cell receptor beta chains were sequenced from one sample in a study of shared clonotypes between healthy human individuals. Only in-frame clones appear in the TCRdb table, and some are missing; sequencing was by immunoSEQ multiplex PCR. The data show 1.5 million to 1.9 million clones, around 98% seen once. Specimen: naive CD4+ T cells sorted from blood. Subset reported: CD45RA+ positively selected. These TCRs come from a man under 40 in good health.

The chain recombines TRBV5-8 with TRBJ2-7, with 11 bases fitting TRBD2. This CDR3 comprises 15 residues. V was pared by 4 bases and J by 3 bases, with 6 bases of the junction left unmatched. Germline-derived CDR1 and CDR2 are SGHTS and YDEGEE. The CDR3 nucleotides are TGTGCCAGCAGCACCACCGGGACTAGCGGCTACGAGCAGTACTTC. This translates into CASSTTGTSGYEQYF.

The rearrangement links TRBV9 to TRBJ1-4; tentative D call: TRBD1 (5 bases). The CDR3 totals 15 residues. Looked up from germline, CDR1 is SGDLS and CDR2 is YYNGEE. Trimming shortened V by 4 bases and J by 5 bases, and 15 bases separated the two germline ends. The CDR3 DNA follows: TGTGCCAGCAGCCTCGCAGGGAGACTCAATGAAAAACTGTTTTTT. This encodes CASSLAGRLNEKLFF.

The V and J genes are TRBV6-6 and TRBJ1-5; possible D gene TRBD1, 5 bases. The germline V gene encodes CDR1 MNHNY and CDR2 SVGAGI (reference sequence). The CDR3 loop spans 15 amino acids. V was trimmed by 7 bases and J by 6 bases, leaving 19 bases between them. The CDR3 spells CASKDRQGQSQPQHF. The CDR3 region has the DNA TGTGCCAGCAAGGACCGCCAGGGTCAAAGTCAGCCCCAGCATTTT.

CDR3 region: CASSSQLHGSNQPQHF. The CDR3 DNA is TGTGCCAGCAGTTCCCAGTTGCACGGTAGCAATCAGCCCCAGCATTTT. The V call is TRBV28, the J call TRBJ1-5; D is unresolved. This CDR3 has 16 residues. CDR1 and CDR2 (germline): MDHEN, SYDVKM. V lost 4 bases and J lost 0, with 13 bases in between.

V usage is TRBV10-3 and J usage is TRBJ2-1, with unresolved D. Germline assignment: CDR1 ENHRY and CDR2 SYGVKD. V was trimmed by 3 bases and J by 4 bases, leaving 10 bases between them. The CDR3 is 14 residues long. The CDR3 sequence is CAISEGILYNEQFF. The CDR3 DNA is TGTGCCATCAGTGAAGGGATTCTTTACAATGAGCAGTTCTTC.

V usage is TRBV30 and J usage is TRBJ1-2, with 7 nucleotides matching TRBD1. Germline V gives CDR1 GTSNPN, CDR2 SVGIG (reference sequence). J was trimmed by 2 bases and V by 3 bases; bases with no gene match: 3. The CDR3 totals 13 residues. The CDR3 protein is CAWRPQGNYGYTF. In DNA form, the CDR3 reads TGTGCCTGGAGGCCACAGGGGAACTATGGCTACACCTTC. Complete variable domain (other parts from reference TRBV30 and TRBJ1-2): SQTIHQWPATLVQPVGSPLSLECTVEGTSNPNLYWYRQAAGRGLQLLFYSVGIGQISSEVPQNLSASRPQDRQFILSSKKLLLSDSGFYLCAWRPQGNYGYTFGSGTRLTVV.

This clone was seen once. Other DNA sequences from this sample encode an identical CDR3 as well. The rearrangement links TRBV30 to TRBJ1-1; no firm D call. The CDR3 spans 12 residues. Between the trimmed V and J ends, which lost 2 bases and 6 bases, there was a span of 10 bases. Germline V CDR1 and CDR2: GTSNPN, SVGIG (reference sequence). CDR3 sequence: CAWSPGTPEAFF. The CDR3 nucleotides are TGTGCCTGGAGTCCGGGAACTCCTGAAGCTTTCTTT. Full variable domain (remainder filled in from reference TRBV30 and TRBJ1-1): SQTIHQWPATLVQPVGSPLSLECTVEGTSNPNLYWYRQAAGRGLQLLFYSVGIGQISSEVPQNLSASRPQDRQFILSSKKLLLSDSGFYLCAWSPGTPEAFFGQGTRLTVV.

The chain is built from TRBV12-5 and TRBJ1-5, with no clear D. The CDR3 totals 14 residues. From germline, CDR1 is LGHNT and CDR2 FRNRAP. Trimming took off 7 bases at V and 7 bases at J, with 17 bases between the two ends. The CDR3 DNA reads as TGTGCTAGTGCCCCTTTGGGGTCCGGCCAGCCCCAGCATTTT. Protein: CASAPLGSGQPQHF. Using reference TRBV12-5 and TRBJ1-5 for the parts outside the CDR3, the full variable domain is DARVTQTPRHKVTEMGQEVTMRCQPILGHNTVFWYRQTMMQGLELLAYFRNRAPLDDSGMPKDRFSAEMPDATLATLKIQPSEPRDSAVYFCASAPLGSGQPQHFGDGTRLSIL.

The V and J genes are TRBV27 and TRBJ2-3; possible D gene TRBD1, 6 bases. Germline assignment: CDR1 MNHEY and CDR2 SMNVEV (reference sequence). This CDR3 region has 14 residues. Trimming took off 1 base at V and 6 bases at J, with 11 bases between the two ends. The CDR3 DNA is TGTGCCAGCAGTTTATTCTCCCAGGGGGATACGCAGTATTTT. It is translated as CASSLFSQGDTQYF.

The V call is TRBV19, the J call TRBJ2-5; D tentatively reads TRBD1 or TRBD2 (6 bases each). Germline lookup yields CDR1 LNHDA and CDR2 SQIVND (reference sequence). V gave up 8 bases and J gave up 2 bases, with 12 bases separating them. The CDR3 covers 13 residues. The CDR3 protein is CASSRGQQETQYF. CDR3 nucleotides: TGTGCCAGTTCCCGGGGGCAACAAGAGACCCAGTACTTC.

The chain employs TRBV6-4 and TRBJ2-2; TRBD1 might be the D (5 bases). Trimming left V 5 bases short and J 0 bases short, with 13 bases between. This CDR3 is 16 amino acids long. In germline, CDR1 is MRHNA, CDR2 SNTAGT. CDR3 residues: CASSPLGQTNTGELFF. The CDR3 DNA reads TGTGCCAGCAGTCCCCTGGGGCAGACGAACACCGGGGAGCTGTTTTTT.

The J gene is TRBJ2-2, the V gene TRBV15; 7 bases agree with TRBD1. Trimming took 1 base from V and 6 from J; bases not matched to a gene: 5. The CDR3 consists of 15 residues. CDR1 LNHNV and CDR2 YYDKDF come from the germline V gene (reference sequence). Here the CDR3 reads CATSRGGTVSGELFF. The CDR3 DNA follows: TGTGCCACCAGCAGAGGAGGGACAGTTTCCGGGGAGCTGTTTTTT.